A selection of T cell receptor beta chains follows, all from one sample in a study of low-dose radiotherapy and immunotherapy resistance in tumors. Each CDR3 protein gets one entry after TCRdb re-called the reads with MiXCR. The table lists nearly 60,000 distinct CDR3 sequences, about 23% of them singletons. Here the sequenced sample was PBMCs, taken after low-dose radiotherapy plus immunotherapy. The source is a male donor with prostate cancer. CDR3s include the opening cysteine and the closing phenylalanine or tryptophan. The order of the fields is clone size, J gene, D gene, V gene, CDR3 protein, CDR3 DNA. D genes are given only for firm matches. Clone size appears in some rows only: once, few, many, or a class for an expanded clone.

>many|TRBJ2-1|NA|TRBV5-1
CASSPREGEQFF
TGCGCCAGCAGCCCGCGTGAGGGAGAGCAGTTCTTC
>many|TRBJ2-1|TRBD1|TRBV29-1
CSAGGAGGYNEQFF
TGCAGCGCTGGTGGGGCAGGGGGTTACAATGAGCAGTTCTTC
>many|TRBJ2-5|NA|TRBV19
CASNKNPSQETQYF
TGTGCCAGTAATAAAAATCCCTCCCAAGAGACCCAGTACTTC
>NA|TRBJ2-1|TRBD2|TRBV6-2/TRBV6-3
CASSSGRDEQFF
TGTGCCAGCTCTAGCGGGAGGGATGAGCAGTTCTTC
>many|TRBJ2-1|NA|TRBV5-4
CASSLAEEREFF
TGTGCCAGCAGCTTGGCCGAGGAGCGGGAGTTCTTC
>many|TRBJ2-2|TRBD2|TRBV5-6
CASSEGLAGGPASGGELFF
TGTGCCAGCAGCGAAGGACTAGCGGGAGGGCCTGCATCAGGCGGGGAGCTGTTTTTT
>many|TRBJ2-1|TRBD2|TRBV9
CASSGLGGGASEQFF
TGTGCCAGCAGCGGGCTGGGCGGGGGGGCTTCTGAGCAGTTCTTC
>many|TRBJ2-5|TRBD2|TRBV14
CASSHPKTIAGRTQYF
TGTGCCAGCAGCCACCCCAAAACCATAGCGGGGCGGACCCAGTACTTC
>NA|TRBJ2-7|TRBD1|TRBV6-6
CAVGLTGGPYEQYF
TGTGCCGTGGGACTGACAGGGGGACCCTACGAGCAGTACTTC
>many|TRBJ2-3|NA|TRBV28
CASSLGPDTQYF
TGTGCCAGCAGTTTGGGGCCAGATACGCAGTATTTT
>NA|TRBJ2-5|NA|TRBV7-9
CASSLAHETQYF
TGTGCCAGCAGCTTAGCACATGAGACCCAGTACTTC
>many|TRBJ2-1|TRBD2|TRBV11-2
CASRGLAGGPSNYNEQFF
TGTGCCAGCAGGGGACTAGCGGGAGGGCCCTCCAACTACAATGAGCAGTTCTTC
>many|TRBJ2-7|TRBD2|TRBV10-3
CATRLEAGAYEQYF
TGTGCCACCCGACTGGAAGCGGGAGCCTACGAGCAGTACTTC
>many|TRBJ2-5|TRBD2|TRBV13
CASSSSPGTSGGAVETQYF
TGTGCCAGCAGCTCCAGTCCTGGGACTAGCGGGGGGGCCGTAGAGACCCAGTACTTC
>many|TRBJ2-7|TRBD2|TRBV30
CAWSAAGLARAYEQYF
TGTGCCTGGAGTGCAGCCGGACTAGCGCGAGCGTACGAGCAGTACTTC
>many|TRBJ1-2|NA|TRBV20-1
CSAKSQTPYGYTF
TGCAGTGCTAAGTCCCAAACCCCCTATGGCTACACCTTC
>many|TRBJ2-2|TRBD2|TRBV7-6
CASSTHTTSRANTGELFF
TGTGCCAGCAGCACACACACGACTAGCAGAGCGAACACCGGGGAGCTGTTTTTT
>many|TRBJ1-1|NA|TRBV20-1
CSARDFGTAVIAFF
TGCAGTGCTAGAGATTTCGGGACCGCAGTGATCGCTTTCTTT
>many|TRBJ2-5|TRBD2|TRBV5-1
CASSSTSSGSGETQYF
TGCGCCAGCAGCTCGACATCTAGCGGGAGTGGAGAGACCCAGTACTTC
>NA|TRBJ2-1|TRBD2|TRBV6-2/TRBV6-3
CASRSFGTSEQFF
TGTGCCAGCAGGTCTTTTGGGACTAGCGAGCAGTTCTTC
>many|TRBJ2-1|NA|TRBV11-3
CASSLETDEQFF
TGTGCCAGCAGCTTAGAGACAGACGAGCAGTTCTTC
>NA|TRBJ1-5|NA|TRBV13
CASSAEGNQPQHF
TGTGCCAGCAGTGCGGAGGGCAATCAGCCCCAGCATTTT
>many|TRBJ1-5|NA|TRBV12-3/TRBV12-4
CASSPGPNQPQHF
TGTGCCAGCAGCCCAGGGCCGAATCAGCCCCAGCATTTT